These 10 T cell receptor beta chains were sequenced from one sample in a study of T cells expressing NK-cell markers. Each CDR3 protein gets one entry in TCRdb, which reprocessed the 5' RACE reads and gives no DNA. This sample contains about 550,000 distinct CDR3 sequences. Sequencing used blood T cells: a sorted CD56 or NKG2C T cell subset, CD4+ or CD8+ T cells, or bulk PBMC T cells (not recorded which). These receptors were obtained from a young man in good health.

The chain combines TRBV7-8 with TRBJ1-1. Germline values: CDR1 SGHVS, CDR2 FQNEAQ. The CDR3 has 13 amino acids. The CDR3: CASSNTRFTEAFF.

J is TRBJ2-1 and V is TRBV27; TCRdb's D call, TRBD2, is unchecked because there is no DNA. From germline, CDR1 is MNHEY and CDR2 SMNVEV (reference sequence). This CDR3 comprises 16 residues. This chain's CDR3 is CASSLLREGAGNEQFF.

J is TRBJ2-7 and V is TRBV6-2 or TRBV6-3; absent DNA, TCRdb's TRBD2 call cannot be checked. The CDR3 runs to 15 residues. Germline V CDR1 and CDR2: MNHEY, SVGEGT. CDR3 residues: CASSKYPAGAYEQYF.

The chain joins TRBV7-8 to TRBJ2-3; the D call of TRBD1 rests on TCRdb alone, since no DNA is present to check it. The CDR3 covers 17 residues. CDR1 and CDR2 from the germline V gene are SGHVS and FQNEAQ. The CDR3 loop reads CASSSVLGSAGTDTQYF.

The chain couples TRBV27 to TRBJ2-3; TCRdb names TRBD2, which stays unverified in the absence of DNA. CDR1 MNHEY and CDR2 SMNVEV come from the germline V gene (reference sequence). The CDR3 totals 16 residues. CDR3 amino acids: CASSILGREGPDTQYF.

V is TRBV18 and J is TRBJ1-2; TCRdb returns TRBD1, unconfirmable since there is no DNA. Per the germline V gene, CDR1 is KGHSH and CDR2 is LQKENI. The CDR3 contains 15 residues. This CDR3 reads CASSPTMGQGYGYTF.

The chain links TRBV5-6 to TRBJ2-5; the TRBD2 assignment by TCRdb is unverifiable without DNA. Germline assignment: CDR1 SGHDT and CDR2 YYEEEE. This CDR3 spans 15 amino acids. CDR3: CASSTPSRVMETQYF. The full variable domain, with the rest looked up from reference TRBV5-6 and TRBJ2-5, is DAGVTQSPTHLIKTRGQQVTLRCSPKSGHDTVSWYQQALGQGPQFIFQYYEEEERQRGNFPDRFSGHQFPNYSSELNVNALLLGDSALYLCASSTPSRVMETQYFGPGTRLLVL.

The rearrangement uses TRBV12-3 or TRBV12-4 and TRBJ2-5; the D gene TCRdb calls, TRBD1, cannot be checked with no DNA. The length of the CDR3 is 13 residues. CDR3: CASSSRQGKTQYF.

The genes are TRBV12-3 or TRBV12-4 and TRBJ2-1; there is no DNA to check the TCRdb D call of TRBD1. CDR3 length: 14 residues. Here the CDR3 reads CASNPDRVINEQFF.

This CDR3 reads CASSTPDRGANTGELFF. The chain is built from TRBV9 and TRBJ2-2; TCRdb indicates TRBD1, and absent DNA this call remains unverified. Germline values: CDR1 SGDLS, CDR2 YYNGEE. The CDR3 contains 17 residues.